These 24 T cell receptor beta chains were sequenced from one sample in a study of early T cells in non-severe SARS-CoV-2 infection (dated by TCRdb to 2020 to 2022). The library was made by 5' RACE. Sequencing was performed on a NextSeq 500. TCRdb itself trimmed the public reads at Q25 with fastp, ran MiXCR and retained productive beta chains. Each CDR3 protein gets just one entry, which takes the most common genes and DNA from the rows behind it. Here the sample has about 72,000 distinct CDR3 sequences; roughly a tenth occur a single time. The ten largest clones capture around 7.3% of the sample. Here the sequenced sample was whole blood, taken at baseline. The source of these receptors is an adult who was a healthcare worker with PCR-confirmed SARS-CoV-2 infection or an uninfected control (not recorded which).

This clonotype has ten or more counts. The chain links TRBV7-9 to TRBJ1-6; D not resolved. CDR3 length: 16 residues. Germline CDR1 is SEHNR and CDR2 is FQNEAQ (reference sequence). The V end was cut by 5 bases, the J end by 7 bases, with 18 bases between. CDR3 sequence: CASSSMLDGSNSPLHF. The CDR3 DNA follows: TGTGCCAGCAGCAGCATGCTCGATGGTTCCAATTCACCCCTCCACTTT.

This clonotype has a count of ten or more. The chain has TRBV6-1 and TRBJ1-5, with a tentative D call TRBD1 (5 bases). V was shortened by 3 bases and J by 4 bases, with 16 bases between the two germline ends. Germline lookup yields CDR1 MNHNS and CDR2 SASEGT. There are 16 residues in the CDR3. The CDR3 protein is CASSDVPGLGNQPQHF. CDR3 in DNA: TGTGCCAGCAGTGATGTCCCGGGGCTAGGTAATCAGCCCCAGCATTTT.

This clonotype was found many times. The V gene is TRBV2, the J gene TRBJ1-1, with D possibly TRBD1 on 5 matching bases. With 9 bases removed from V and 4 bases from J, the gap between germline ends came to 21 bases. Per the germline V gene, CDR1 is SNHLY and CDR2 is FYNNEI. The CDR3 totals 15 residues. CDR3 coding DNA: TGTGCCAGTCGCGGGGGACTCCAGCTGATCACTGAAGCTTTCTTT. Encoded protein: CASRGGLQLITEAFF.

The chain carries TRBV12-3 or TRBV12-4 and TRBJ2-1, with TRBD2 matching 10 bases. This CDR3 has 17 amino acids. Germline trimming cut 2 bases from V and 8 bases from J; bases unmatched to any gene: 12. The DNA of the CDR3 is TGTGCCAGCAGTTTACTCGGGCTAGCGGGGGCACACTATGAGCAGTTCTTC. This encodes CASSLLGLAGAHYEQFF.

This chain links TRBV9 with TRBJ1-3; no clear D. CDR1 is SGDLS and CDR2 is YYNGEE in the germline V gene. The CDR3 totals 15 residues. V was pared by 0 bases and J by 2 bases, with 9 bases between. CDR3 protein: CASSVGGNPGNTIYF. The CDR3 DNA is TGTGCCAGCAGCGTAGGAGGGAATCCTGGAAACACCATATATTTT.

There are a few counts of this clonotype. The V call is TRBV11-3, the J call TRBJ1-6; 9 bases map to TRBD1. V was clipped by 4 bases and J by 9 bases; unmatched bases: 4. Germline values: CDR1 SGHNT, CDR2 YENEEA. This CDR3 has 14 residues. The chain's CDR3 is CASSYGQGSSPLHF. CDR3 bases: TGTGCCAGCAGCTACGGACAGGGGAGTTCACCCCTCCACTTT.

This clonotype appeared a few times. J is TRBJ1-1 and V is TRBV3-1; TRBD1 aligns across 7 bases. Germline CDR1 and CDR2: LGHDT and YNNKEL (reference sequence). This CDR3 has 16 residues. Trimming removed 1 base from V and 3 bases from J; junction bases left unmatched: 8. The CDR3 is CASSQGGDRRYTEAFF. DNA of the CDR3: TGTGCCAGCAGCCAAGGGGGGGACAGACGCTACACTGAAGCTTTCTTT.

In its sample, this clonotype was seen many times. The V and J genes are TRBV29-1 and TRBJ1-1; D unresolved. V was trimmed by 0 bases and J by 5 bases, leaving 10 bases between them. Germline CDR1 and CDR2: SQVTM and ANQGSEA. The CDR3 runs to 13 residues. The CDR3 region is CSVEDDRWTEAFF. CDR3 coding DNA: TGCAGCGTTGAAGATGACCGGTGGACTGAAGCTTTCTTT. Full variable domain (missing parts from reference TRBV29-1 and TRBJ1-1): SAVISQKPSRDICQRGTSLTIQCQVDSQVTMMFWYRQQPGQSLTLIATANQGSEATYESGFVIDKFPISRPNLTFSTLTVSNMSPEDSSIYLCSVEDDRWTEAFFGQGTRLTVV.

This clonotype turned up a few times. The chain links TRBV19 to TRBJ2-7; 8 nucleotides align to TRBD1. V gave up 5 bases and J gave up 4 bases; unmatched junction bases: 7. Germline V gives CDR1 LNHDA, CDR2 SQIVND (reference sequence). The length of the CDR3 is 14 residues. The CDR3: CASSLAGGWYEQYF. As DNA, the CDR3 is TGTGCCAGTAGTCTCGCAGGGGGCTGGTACGAGCAGTACTTC.

This clonotype was counted many times. CDR3 coding DNA: TGCAGTGCCGGGGGGTCGGGGGATACGCAGTATTTT. Its protein is CSAGGSGDTQYF. The chain carries TRBV20-1 and TRBJ2-3; 7 positions match TRBD2. The CDR3 loop spans 12 amino acids. The germline CDR1 and CDR2 sequences are DFQATT and SNEGSKA (reference sequence). J lost 6 bases, V lost 6 bases, and 6 bases had no gene match.

This clonotype appeared many times. The rearrangement uses TRBV18 and TRBJ2-3; a weak D match, TRBD1 (6 bases). The length of the CDR3 is 15 residues. CDR1 is KGHSH, CDR2 LQKENI, per germline. V gave up 3 bases and J gave up 0 bases, with 10 bases separating them. CDR3 protein: CASSPGHESTDTQYF. The CDR3 coding sequence is TGTGCCAGCTCACCGGGACACGAGAGCACAGATACGCAGTATTTT.

This clonotype was counted between two and nine times. The chain is built from TRBV12-3 or TRBV12-4 and TRBJ2-1; either TRBD1 or TRBD2 may supply D (5 bases each). This CDR3 is built from 14 residues. Trimming left V 5 bases short and J 6 bases short, with 14 bases between. CDR3 loop: CASSLLDGGNEQFF. CDR3 DNA sequence: TGTGCCAGCAGTCTTTTAGATGGGGGCAATGAGCAGTTCTTC.

There are many counts of this clonotype. The rearrangement uses TRBV29-1 and TRBJ1-1, with no clear D. Germline-derived CDR1 and CDR2 are SQVTM and ANQGSEA. Deletions cut 4 bases from V and 5 bases from J, with 14 bases between. This CDR3 is 13 amino acids long. The CDR3 loop reads CSVVEGEGTEAFF. The CDR3 coding sequence is TGCAGCGTTGTAGAGGGCGAAGGGACTGAAGCTTTCTTT.

This clonotype has a handful of counts. The genes are TRBV6-1 and TRBJ1-1; D is possibly TRBD1 (5 bases). The length of the CDR3 is 12 residues. V lost 6 bases and J lost 5, with 10 bases in between. Germline V gives CDR1 MNHNS, CDR2 SASEGT. CDR3: CASSGWGTEAFF. CDR3 sequence (DNA): TGTGCCAGCAGCGGGTGGGGGACTGAAGCTTTCTTT.

This clonotype was seen more than once but under ten times. The chain uses TRBV7-9 and TRBJ2-7; TRBD1 matches 8 bases. This CDR3 has 17 amino acids. In germline, CDR1 is SEHNR, CDR2 FQNEAQ (reference sequence). After removal of 5 bases from V and 6 bases from J, the junction contained 18 bases not matched to a gene. The CDR3: CASSPKGQGASTSEQYF. Written as DNA, the CDR3 is TGTGCCAGCAGCCCGAAAGGACAGGGAGCGTCTACGAGCGAGCAGTACTTC.

This clonotype was observed a few times. The chain is built from TRBV30 and TRBJ1-1; D not resolved. V lost 1 base and J 4 bases, leaving 13 bases between the germline ends. This CDR3 comprises 14 residues. From germline, CDR1 is GTSNPN and CDR2 SVGIG (reference sequence). The CDR3 sequence: CAWSAGTAGTEAFF. In DNA, the CDR3 is TGTGCCTGGAGTGCAGGCACGGCGGGCACTGAAGCTTTCTTT.

This clonotype was recorded many times. The chain uses TRBV18 and TRBJ1-5; D uncertain. The CDR3 sequence is 15 residues long. Between the trimmed V and J ends, which lost 5 bases and 5 bases, there was a span of 16 bases. CDR1 and CDR2 (germline): KGHSH, LQKENI. This CDR3 reads CASSSTALEDQPQHF. In DNA form, the CDR3 reads TGTGCCAGCTCATCCACAGCCCTGGAGGATCAGCCCCAGCATTTT.

V and J are TRBV6-6 and TRBJ2-1, with D possibly matching TRBD2 (6 bases). The CDR3 sequence is 14 residues long. V dropped 2 bases and J dropped 12 bases, with 17 bases sitting between them. Per germline, CDR1 MNHNY and CDR2 SVGAGI (reference sequence). In DNA form, the CDR3 reads TGTGCCAGCAGTTACGCCGTTCGCGCGGGGAGGCAGTTCTTC. It yields the protein CASSYAVRAGRQFF.

Many counts were recorded for this clonotype. Here the CDR3 DNA reads TGCAGCGATGACGACAGGGGCGGGTTCTCTTACAATGAGCAGTTCTTC. It encodes CSDDDRGGFSYNEQFF. The chain has TRBV29-1 and TRBJ2-1; TRBD1 matches at 8 bases. Germline V CDR1 and CDR2: SQVTM, ANQGSEA. The V and J ends lost 7 bases and 4 bases, in that order; junction bases with no gene match: 15. The CDR3 has 16 residues.

This clonotype was seen a few times. The rearrangement joins TRBV3-2 to TRBJ2-3; the D call TRBD2 from the table was never checked on the DNA. TRBV3-2 is a pseudogene segment. The CDR3 extends over 16 amino acids. The CDR3 loop is CASSHDRASGGDTQYF. The CDR3 coding sequence is TGTGCCAGCAGCCACGATAGAGCTAGCGGTGGGGATACGCAGTATTTT.

At least ten counts were recorded for this clonotype. This chain links TRBV6-6 with TRBJ1-1; D not certain. CDR3 length: 11 residues. Germline lookup yields CDR1 MNHNY and CDR2 SVGAGI (reference sequence). Trimming left V 6 bases short and J 3 bases short, with 5 bases between. CDR3 sequence (DNA): TGTGCCAGCAGCCCCTACACTGAAGCTTTCTTT. Its protein is CASSPYTEAFF.

This clonotype was seen a handful of times. V and J are TRBV11-1 and TRBJ1-2; D unresolved. This CDR3 contains 14 residues. Trimming cost V 1 base and J 8 bases, with 14 bases left between them. CDR1 and CDR2 from the germline V gene are SGHAT and FQDESV (reference sequence). The CDR3 bases are TGTGCCAGCAGCTTAGGTTCCGGGAGCAGGGGCTACACCTTC. Residues: CASSLGSGSRGYTF.

This clonotype was seen more than once but under ten times. The chain is built from TRBV20-1 and TRBJ2-7; D may be TRBD2 (7 bases). The CDR3 sequence is 13 residues long. Germline CDR1 and CDR2: DFQATT and SNEGSKA (reference sequence). V was cut by 3 bases and J by 1 base, with 10 bases left in between. CDR3 in amino acids: CSASGGPSYEQYF. The DNA for the CDR3 is TGCAGTGCTAGCGGGGGGCCATCCTACGAGCAGTACTTC.

This clonotype was counted between two and nine times. The CDR3 nucleotides are TGTGCCACCAGTGATTCGGATTCCTACGAGCAGTACTTC. Amino acid sequence: CATSDSDSYEQYF. V and J are TRBV24-1 and TRBJ2-7; D is unresolved. This CDR3 is 13 amino acids long. Trimming shortened V by 2 bases and J by 1 base, and 5 bases separated the two germline ends. In germline, CDR1 is KGHDR, CDR2 SFDVKD.